These 8 T cell receptor beta chains share one sample of origin, sequenced in a study of early T cells in non-severe SARS-CoV-2 infection. TCRdb re-called the 5' RACE reads with MiXCR, one entry per CDR3 protein. The sample lists about 64,000 distinct CDR3 sequences, over 4.5% occurring once. Specimen: whole blood. Source of these receptors: an adult who was a healthcare worker with PCR-confirmed SARS-CoV-2 infection or an uninfected control (not recorded which).

At least ten counts were recorded for this clonotype. The chain joins TRBV20-1 to TRBJ2-7; tentatively, D is TRBD1 or TRBD2 (5 bases each). V dropped 4 bases and J dropped 6 bases, with 10 bases sitting between them. The CDR3 consists of 11 residues. Germline CDR1 is DFQATT and CDR2 is SNEGSKA (reference sequence). The CDR3 DNA reads as TGCAGTGCTATTACGGGGACCGAGCAGTACTTC. Protein: CSAITGTEQYF.

This clonotype was detected once. A much larger clone lies one base from this, so it may be a read error. This sequence joins TRBV10-2 and TRBJ2-7, with 9 bases matching TRBD1. Germline CDR1 reads WSHSY; CDR2 reads SAAADI. The length of the CDR3 is 16 residues. Trimming removed 6 bases from V and 2 bases from J; junction bases left unmatched: 11. CDR3 amino acids: CASRDTGTGRAYEQYF. The DNA for the CDR3 is TGCGCCAGCAGGGACACTGGGACAGGGAGGGCCTACGAGCAGTACTTC.

This clonotype was picked up many times. V usage is TRBV29-1 and J usage is TRBJ2-1, with D unresolved. Germline V gene lookup returns CDR1 SQVTM and CDR2 ANQGSEA. The CDR3 consists of 15 residues. Trimming stripped 6 bases from V and 3 bases from J, with 18 bases between. This CDR3 reads CSVTGSKPRYNEQFF. The CDR3 nucleotides read TGCAGCGTGACCGGATCCAAACCACGCTACAATGAGCAGTTCTTC.

The chain joins TRBV12-3 or TRBV12-4 to TRBJ1-5, with 9 positions matching TRBD1. V was pared by 5 bases and J by 6 bases, with 5 bases of the junction left unmatched. This CDR3 contains 14 residues. CDR3 in amino acids: CASSLQGAGQPQHF. CDR3 bases: TGTGCCAGCAGTCTACAGGGGGCCGGTCAGCCCCAGCATTTT.

This chain links TRBV3-1 with TRBJ2-5, with a possible D match to TRBD1 (6 bases). V shed 6 bases and J shed 2 bases, with 10 bases lying between them. Germline CDR1 and CDR2: LGHDT and YNNKEL (reference sequence). CDR3 length equals 13 residues. The CDR3 region is CASRTGIQETQYF. CDR3 DNA sequence: TGTGCCAGCAGGACAGGTATTCAAGAGACCCAGTACTTC.

The chain is built from TRBV6-1 and TRBJ2-7; D uncertain. CDR1 MNHNS and CDR2 SASEGT come from the germline V gene. CDR3 size: 14 residues. Trimming stripped 0 bases from V and 6 bases from J, with 12 bases between. The DNA for the CDR3 is TGTGCCAGCAGTGAAGCGATAATGGTCGGCGAGCAGTACTTC. Protein sequence: CASSEAIMVGEQYF.

The table lists this clonotype with many counts. The V call is TRBV7-2, the J call TRBJ1-2, with D tentatively TRBD1 (6 bases). The CDR3 has 13 amino acids. The V gene's germline CDR1 is SGHTA and CDR2 FQGNSA. The germline V and J ends were trimmed by 1 base and 3 bases, with 6 bases remaining between them. In DNA, the CDR3 is TGTGCCAGCAGCTTAGGACAGGACTATGGCTACACCTTC. It is translated as CASSLGQDYGYTF.

This clonotype was picked up many times. The J gene is TRBJ2-1, the V gene TRBV2; D is ambiguous. Per the germline V gene, CDR1 is SNHLY and CDR2 is FYNNEI. V was pared by 3 bases and J by 8 bases, with 5 bases between. The CDR3 spans 11 residues. CDR3 in DNA: TGTGCCAGCAGTGAGCTTGATGAGCAGTTCTTC. It encodes CASSELDEQFF.